This T cell receptor beta chain was sequenced during a study of Graves' ophthalmopathy and Graves' hyperthyroidism (dated by TCRdb to the late 2010s). The study in broad terms: Peripheral blood was collected at initial diagnosis, prior to any treatment. To tell Graves' ophthalmopathy apart from Graves' hyperthyroidism, and to predict which patients would progress to ophthalmopathy, the study relied on TCR beta repertoire signatures. In total, 135 blood samples were TCR-sequenced: some 43 ophthalmopathy, approximately 75 hyperthyroidism and roughly 17 hyperthyroidism-to-ophthalmopathy patients. To explore V-J signatures that distinguish ophthalmopathy from hyperthyroidism, a discovery set of about a hundred patients was enrolled, made up of 43 with ophthalmopathy and around 60 with stable hyperthyroidism. An independent validation cohort was composed of around 19 hyperthyroidism patients and around 16 patients who later progressed from hyperthyroidism to ophthalmopathy. T-cell repertoires of thyroid tissue and blood were compared in a handful of hyperthyroidism patients. Following sample collection, hyperthyroidism patients were given methimazole at a starting dose of 30 mg daily, and ophthalmopathy patients were given high-dose intravenous methylprednisolone. The approximately 100 discovery patients were randomly divided into training and test sets at a 7:3 ratio. Study-wide conclusions, independent of this receptor: In cross-validation, the 13-signature model distinguished ophthalmopathy from stable hyperthyroidism with almost 90% sensitivity and around 81% specificity, and in the test set the corresponding values were about 80% and 75%. Sample size was not predetermined statistically, and investigators were not blinded to group allocation. In validation, the model predicted ophthalmopathy progression with about 70% sensitivity and roughly 72% specificity; some twelve predicted patients were CT-confirmed with GO in a median of approximately six months. Among expanded thyroid clonotypes with frequency above 0.001, most also showed up in blood, which suggests that blood repertoires may reflect the thyroid immune response.

For repertoire sequencing, the TCR beta CDR3 regions were amplified from RNA transcripts. HTBI primers and the Qiagen OneStep RT-PCR kit were used in a first-round RT-PCR, which was followed by a second-round multiplex PCR, size selection and purification. Libraries were sequenced paired-end with 100 bp reads on an Illumina HiSeq2000. In the source study's methods: SOAPnuke was used to process the reads, removing any read that contained adapters or uncalled bases, had a mean Phred below 15, or lacked an exact match to the constant primer or identifier. COPE v1.2.5 was used to merge the high-quality paired reads. Unique nucleotide sequences were defined as clonotypes and aligned to IMGT TRB V, D and J references using MiTCR v1.1. The analysis was limited to V-J combinations with a frequency above 0.0001, which together covered 99.2% of the repertoires. For each V-J combination, a TCR clonal expansion and chaos score was defined as the ratio of F50 clonal expansion to chaos observed in the TCRdist matrix. Features were reduced by Welch's t-statistics and random forest to some 13 V-J combinations, which fed a naive Bayes classifier. The Morisita-Horn index was used to measure how similar the thyroid and blood repertoires were. TCRdb reran the public reads through fastp at Q25 and MiXCR, keeping productive beta chains. Rows with one shared CDR3 protein collapse into an entry with the most common genes and DNA. These V and J calls are TCRdb output, not the study's own analysis. A total of just over 600,000 distinct CDR3 sequences appear in this sample, 20% to 25% of them only once. The ten most abundant clones make up approximately 7.7% of the sample.

From its cysteine to its phenylalanine, the CDR3 spans 13 amino acids. CDR3 DNA only is kept here, 39 bases in frame from base 1. The junction shows trimming of 8 bases on V and 0 bases on J, and the gene matches do not reach 4 bases of it. CDR1 is given as MDHEN and CDR2 as SYDVKM, both from the germline V gene. This clonotype has more than one count but fewer than ten. Its antigen has not been determined. No clone much larger than this one lies a single base away; base qualities are absent. A patient counted as having stable hyperthyroidism if there was no progression to ophthalmopathy within 18 months of follow-up. Patients with hyperthyroidism were aged 18 to 65 years, had been newly diagnosed, and had a disease duration of less than 2 months. Anyone with other autoimmune diseases, uncontrolled infections, pregnancy or lactation was excluded from the study. Diagnosis was based on clinical symptoms, serum thyroxine, TRAb, thyroid ultrasound and orbital computed tomography. Ficoll-Paque density gradient centrifugation was used to isolate PBMCs from 8 to 10 ml of fresh peripheral blood. Total RNA was extracted with Trizol reagent and quality-checked on an Agilent 2100 Bioanalyzer.

The V and J segments used are TRBV28 and TRBJ2-7, and TRBD1 aligns with 7 junction nucleotides. Specimen: peripheral blood. The clonotype was recovered from a woman aged 18-29 years with stable Graves' hyperthyroidism. Some clones in this sample may be carry-over from other donors' samples. Donor details come from another sample of the same person, matched by shared clones. In nucleotide form, the sequence is TGTGCCAGCGAAAGACAGGGCTCCTACGAGCAGTACTTC. It codes for CASERQGSYEQYF.